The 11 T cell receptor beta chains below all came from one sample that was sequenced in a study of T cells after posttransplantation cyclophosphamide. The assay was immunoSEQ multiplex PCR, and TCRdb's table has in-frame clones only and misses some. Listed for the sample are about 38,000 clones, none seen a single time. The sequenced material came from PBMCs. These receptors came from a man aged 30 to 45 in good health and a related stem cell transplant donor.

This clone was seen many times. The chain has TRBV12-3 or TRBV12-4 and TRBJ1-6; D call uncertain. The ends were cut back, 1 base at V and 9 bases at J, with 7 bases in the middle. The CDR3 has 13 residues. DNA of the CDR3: TGTGCCAGCAGTTTAGATCGGGGTTCACCCCTCCACTTT. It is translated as CASSLDRGSPLHF.

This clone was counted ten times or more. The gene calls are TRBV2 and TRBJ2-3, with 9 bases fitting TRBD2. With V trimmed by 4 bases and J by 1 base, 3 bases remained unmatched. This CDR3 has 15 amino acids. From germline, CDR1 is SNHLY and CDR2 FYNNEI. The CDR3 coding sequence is TGTGCCAGCAGTGCAGAGCGGGGGGGCACAGATACGCAGTATTTT. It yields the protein CASSAERGGTDTQYF.

Written as DNA, the CDR3 is TGCGCCAGCAGCTTGGAGCTAGCGGGGGGAAATGAGCAGTTCTTC. Residues: CASSLELAGGNEQFF. The gene calls are TRBV5-1 and TRBJ2-1; 11 nucleotides line up with TRBD2. The CDR3 covers 15 residues. The germline CDR1 and CDR2 sequences are SGHRS and YFSETQ. The V segment lost 0 bases and the J segment 7 bases; nucleotides outside the gene matches: 3. The full variable domain, completed using reference TRBV5-1 and TRBJ2-1, is KAGVTQTPRYLIKTRGQQVTLSCSPISGHRSVSWYQQTPGQGLQFLFEYFSETQRNKGNFPGRFSGRQFSNSRSEMNVSTLELGDSALYLCASSLELAGGNEQFFGPGTRLTVL.

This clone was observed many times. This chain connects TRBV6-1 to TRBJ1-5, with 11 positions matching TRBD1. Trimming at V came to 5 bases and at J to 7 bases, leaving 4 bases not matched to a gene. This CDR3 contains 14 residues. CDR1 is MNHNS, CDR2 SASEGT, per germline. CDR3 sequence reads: CASSRDRGDQPQHF. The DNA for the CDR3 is TGTGCCAGCAGTAGGGACAGGGGGGACCAGCCCCAGCATTTT.

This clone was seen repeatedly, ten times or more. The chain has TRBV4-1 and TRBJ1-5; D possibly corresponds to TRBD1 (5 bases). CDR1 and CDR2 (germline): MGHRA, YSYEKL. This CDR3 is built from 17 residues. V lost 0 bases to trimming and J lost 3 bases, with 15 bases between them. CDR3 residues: CASSQDYPGGVNQPQHF. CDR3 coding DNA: TGCGCCAGCAGCCAAGATTACCCGGGGGGGGTCAATCAGCCCCAGCATTTT.

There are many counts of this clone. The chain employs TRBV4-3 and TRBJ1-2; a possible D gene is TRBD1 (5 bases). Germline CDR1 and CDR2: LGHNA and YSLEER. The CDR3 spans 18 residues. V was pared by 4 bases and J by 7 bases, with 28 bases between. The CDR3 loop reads CASSLLPGGGPGVSGYTF. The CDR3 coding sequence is TGCGCCAGCAGCCTCCTCCCTGGGGGGGGACCGGGGGTTAGTGGCTACACCTTC.

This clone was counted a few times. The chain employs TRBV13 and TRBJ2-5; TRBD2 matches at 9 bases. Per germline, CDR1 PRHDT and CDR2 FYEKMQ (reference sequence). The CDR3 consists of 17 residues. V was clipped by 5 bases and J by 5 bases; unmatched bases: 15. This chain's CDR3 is CASSPKVGGGAWETQYF. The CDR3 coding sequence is TGTGCCAGCAGCCCTAAGGTCGGCGGGGGGGCCTGGGAGACCCAGTACTTC. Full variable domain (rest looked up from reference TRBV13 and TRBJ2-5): AAGVIQSPRHLIKEKRETATLKCYPIPRHDTVYWYQQGPGQDPQFLISFYEKMQSDKGSIPDRFSAQQFSDYHSELNMSSLELGDSALYFCASSPKVGGGAWETQYFGPGTRLLVL.

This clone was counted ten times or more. CDR3 amino acids: CASSGLWAEINQPQHF. CDR3 bases: TGTGCCAGTAGTGGCCTGTGGGCAGAAATTAATCAGCCCCAGCATTTT. The rearrangement links TRBV19 to TRBJ1-5; D remains ambiguous. CDR1 is LNHDA and CDR2 is SQIVND in the germline V gene (reference sequence). Trimming shortened V by 5 bases and J by 4 bases, and 18 bases separated the two germline ends. This CDR3 has 16 amino acids.

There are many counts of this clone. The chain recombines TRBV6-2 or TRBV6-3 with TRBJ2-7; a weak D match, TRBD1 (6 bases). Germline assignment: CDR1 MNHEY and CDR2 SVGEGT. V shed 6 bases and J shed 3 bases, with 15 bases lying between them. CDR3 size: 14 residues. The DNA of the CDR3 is TGTGCCAGCAGGGGGCCGGGACAACACTACGAGCAGTACTTC. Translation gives CASRGPGQHYEQYF.

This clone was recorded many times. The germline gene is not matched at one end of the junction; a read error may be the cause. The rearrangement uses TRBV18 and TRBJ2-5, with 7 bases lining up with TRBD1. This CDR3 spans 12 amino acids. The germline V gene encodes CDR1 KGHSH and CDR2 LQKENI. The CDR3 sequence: CASSLTEGTENF. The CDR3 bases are TGTGCCAGCTCACTGACAGAAGGGACAGAGAACTTC.

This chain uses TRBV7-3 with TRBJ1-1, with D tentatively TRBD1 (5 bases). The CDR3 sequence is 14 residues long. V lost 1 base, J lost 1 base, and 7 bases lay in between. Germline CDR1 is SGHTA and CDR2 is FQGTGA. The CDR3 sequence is CASSLIGANTEAFF. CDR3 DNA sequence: TGTGCCAGCAGCTTAATAGGGGCGAACACTGAAGCTTTCTTT.